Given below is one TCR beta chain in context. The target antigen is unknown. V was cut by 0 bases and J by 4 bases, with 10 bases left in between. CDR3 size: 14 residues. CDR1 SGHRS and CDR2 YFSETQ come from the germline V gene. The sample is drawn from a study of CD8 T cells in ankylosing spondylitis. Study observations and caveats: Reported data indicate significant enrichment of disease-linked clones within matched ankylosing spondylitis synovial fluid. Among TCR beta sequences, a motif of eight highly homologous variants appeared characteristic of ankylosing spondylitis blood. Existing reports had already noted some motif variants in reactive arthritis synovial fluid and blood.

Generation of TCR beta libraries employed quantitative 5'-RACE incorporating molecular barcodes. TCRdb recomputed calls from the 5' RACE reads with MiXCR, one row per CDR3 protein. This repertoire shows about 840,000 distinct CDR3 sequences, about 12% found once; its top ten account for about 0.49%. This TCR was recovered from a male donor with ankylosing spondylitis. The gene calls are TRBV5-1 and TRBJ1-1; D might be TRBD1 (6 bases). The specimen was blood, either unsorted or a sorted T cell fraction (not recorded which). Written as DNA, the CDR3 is TGCGCCAGCAGCTTGGCAGGACAGAGCACTGAAGCTTTCTTT. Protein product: CASSLAGQSTEAFF.